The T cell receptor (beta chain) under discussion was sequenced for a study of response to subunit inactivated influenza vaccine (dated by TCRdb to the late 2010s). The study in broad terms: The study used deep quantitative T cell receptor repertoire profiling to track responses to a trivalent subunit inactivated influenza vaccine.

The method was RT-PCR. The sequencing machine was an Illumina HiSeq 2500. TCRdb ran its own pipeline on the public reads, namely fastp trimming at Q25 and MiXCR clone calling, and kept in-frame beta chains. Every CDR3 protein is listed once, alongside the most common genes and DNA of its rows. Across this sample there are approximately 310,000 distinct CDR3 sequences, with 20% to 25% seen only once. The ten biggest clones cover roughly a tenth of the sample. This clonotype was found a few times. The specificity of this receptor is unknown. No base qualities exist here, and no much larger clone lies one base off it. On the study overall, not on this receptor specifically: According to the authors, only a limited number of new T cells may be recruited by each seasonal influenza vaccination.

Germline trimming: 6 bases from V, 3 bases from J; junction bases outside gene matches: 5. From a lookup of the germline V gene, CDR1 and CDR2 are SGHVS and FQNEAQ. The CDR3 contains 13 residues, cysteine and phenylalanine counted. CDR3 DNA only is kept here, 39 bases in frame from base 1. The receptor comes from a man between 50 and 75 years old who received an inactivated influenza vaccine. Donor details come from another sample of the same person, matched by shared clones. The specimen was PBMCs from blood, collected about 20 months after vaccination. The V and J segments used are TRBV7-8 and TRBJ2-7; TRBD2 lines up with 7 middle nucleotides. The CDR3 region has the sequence CASSRAGFYEQYF. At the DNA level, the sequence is TGTGCCAGCAGTCGAGCGGGGTTCTACGAGCAGTACTTC. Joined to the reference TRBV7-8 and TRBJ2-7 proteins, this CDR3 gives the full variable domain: GAGVSQSPRYKVAKRGQDVALRCDPISGHVSLFWYQQALGQGPEFLTYFQNEAQLDKSGLPSDRFFAERPEGSVSTLKIQRTQQEDSAVYLCASSRAGFYEQYFGPGTRLTVT.